This TCR beta chain was captured in a study of Ad26.COV2.S vaccination and SARS-CoV-2 variants. Across the study: Administration of Ad26.COV2.S was intramuscular, either once or twice 56 days apart.

In this sample, this clone turned up once. Its antigen is as yet unknown. Sequenced by immunoSEQ multiplex PCR; TCRdb stores in-frame clones only, minus some. The repertoire holds a few hundred thousand clones, 90% seen once, with around 5.5% in the top ten. Looked up from germline, CDR1 is SGHTA and CDR2 is FQGNSA. Trimming cost V 8 bases and J 5 bases, with 12 bases left between them. The CDR3 runs 12 residues. Study-wide points: In TCR breadth and depth analyses, total T cell responses may have been underestimated.

This sample's treatment: some 20 received Ad26.COV2.S at low or high dose, single or two shots; about five received placebo; per-sample allocation not given. On day 63 after the first injection, vaccine and placebo recipients gave samples. The rearrangement links TRBV7-2 to TRBJ2-5; possibly TRBD2 for D (5 bases). Sequenced here: peripheral blood, sampled in a trial of Ad26.COV2.S vaccine versus placebo. This sequence was found in a person between 18 and 59 years old who received the Ad26.COV2.S COVID-19 vaccine or a placebo. CDR3 sequence reads: CASSDFIETQYF. The CDR3, as DNA: TGTGCCAGCTCGGACTTCATCGAGACCCAGTACTTC.